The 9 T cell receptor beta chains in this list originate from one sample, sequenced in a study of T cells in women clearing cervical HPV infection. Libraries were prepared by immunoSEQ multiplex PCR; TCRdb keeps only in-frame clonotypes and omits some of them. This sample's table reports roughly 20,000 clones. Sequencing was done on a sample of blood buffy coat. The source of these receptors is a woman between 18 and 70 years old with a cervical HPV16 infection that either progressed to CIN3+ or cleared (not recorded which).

CDR3 DNA (partial): TGCAGTGCTAGTAGGTCGGGACAATTTTATAGCAATCAGCCC. Its protein is CSASRSGQFYSNQP. The whole CDR3 sequence reads CSASRSGQFYSNQPQHF. The chain carries TRBV20-1 and TRBJ1-5; the D gene is possibly TRBD1 (6 bases). The read gets to within 3 residues of the CDR3 end, and the germline J gene fills in the rest. Trimming removed 3 bases at V and 0 bases at J, with 18 bases between. Germline V gives CDR1 DFQATT, CDR2 SNEGSKA (reference sequence). CDR3 length equals 17 residues.

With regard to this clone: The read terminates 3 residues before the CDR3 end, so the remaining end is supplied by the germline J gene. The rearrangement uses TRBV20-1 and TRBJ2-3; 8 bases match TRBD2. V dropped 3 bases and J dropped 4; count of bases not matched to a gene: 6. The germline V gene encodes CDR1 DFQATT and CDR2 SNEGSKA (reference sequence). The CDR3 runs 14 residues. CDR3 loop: CSASLSGGSDTQYF. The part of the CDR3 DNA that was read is TGCAGTGCTAGCTTAAGCGGGGGATCAGATACG.

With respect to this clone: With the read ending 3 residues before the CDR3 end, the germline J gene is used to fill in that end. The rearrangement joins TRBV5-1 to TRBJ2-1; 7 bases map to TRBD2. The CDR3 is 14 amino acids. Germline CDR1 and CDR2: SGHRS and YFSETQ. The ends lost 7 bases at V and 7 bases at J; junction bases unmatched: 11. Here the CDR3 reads CASAYGGWGNEQFF. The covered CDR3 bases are TGCGCCAGCGCTTACGGGGGGTGGGGTAATGAG.

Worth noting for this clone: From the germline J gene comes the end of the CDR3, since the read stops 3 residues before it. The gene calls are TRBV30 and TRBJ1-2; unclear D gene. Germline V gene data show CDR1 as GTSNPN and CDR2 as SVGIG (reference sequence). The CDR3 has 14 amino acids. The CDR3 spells CAWKAGVGFDDYTF. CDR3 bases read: TGTGCCTGGAAGGCGGGAGTGGGGTTCGACGAC.

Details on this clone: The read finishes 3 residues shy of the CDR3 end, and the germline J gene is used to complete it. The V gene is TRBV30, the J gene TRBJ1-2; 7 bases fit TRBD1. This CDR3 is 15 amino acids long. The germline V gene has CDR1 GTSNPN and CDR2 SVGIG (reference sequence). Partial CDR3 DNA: TGTGCCTGGAGTAAGGGGGCAGGGAAGACCTACGAC. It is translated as CAWSKGAGKTYD. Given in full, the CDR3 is CAWSKGAGKTYDYTF.

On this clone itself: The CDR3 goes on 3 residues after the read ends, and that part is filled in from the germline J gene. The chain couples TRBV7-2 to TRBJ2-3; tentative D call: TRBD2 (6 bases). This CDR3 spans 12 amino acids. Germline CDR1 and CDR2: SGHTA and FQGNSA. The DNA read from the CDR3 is TGTGCCAGCAGCTTAGAGGCTAGCGCG. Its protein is CASSLEASA. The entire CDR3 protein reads CASSLEASAQYF. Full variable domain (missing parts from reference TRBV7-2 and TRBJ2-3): GAGVSQSPSNKVTEKGKDVELRCDPISGHTALYWYRQSLGQGLEFLIYFQGNSAPDKSGLPSDRFSAERTGGSVSTLTIQRTQQEDSAVYLCASSLEASAQYFGPGTRLTVL.

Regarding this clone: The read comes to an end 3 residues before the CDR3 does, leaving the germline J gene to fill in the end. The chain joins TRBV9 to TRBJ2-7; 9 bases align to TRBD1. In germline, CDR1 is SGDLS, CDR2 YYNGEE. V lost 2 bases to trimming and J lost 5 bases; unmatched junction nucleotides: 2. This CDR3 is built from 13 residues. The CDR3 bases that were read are TGTGCCAGCAGCGTGGGGACAGGGAACGAG. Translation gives CASSVGTGNE. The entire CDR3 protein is CASSVGTGNEQYF.

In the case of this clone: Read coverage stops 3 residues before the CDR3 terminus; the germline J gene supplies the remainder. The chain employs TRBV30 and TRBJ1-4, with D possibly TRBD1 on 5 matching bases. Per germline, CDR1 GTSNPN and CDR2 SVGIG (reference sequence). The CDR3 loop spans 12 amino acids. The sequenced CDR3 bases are TGTGCCTGGAGCCAAAGGGGAGGCCCA. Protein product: CAWSQRGGP. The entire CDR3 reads CAWSQRGGPLFF.

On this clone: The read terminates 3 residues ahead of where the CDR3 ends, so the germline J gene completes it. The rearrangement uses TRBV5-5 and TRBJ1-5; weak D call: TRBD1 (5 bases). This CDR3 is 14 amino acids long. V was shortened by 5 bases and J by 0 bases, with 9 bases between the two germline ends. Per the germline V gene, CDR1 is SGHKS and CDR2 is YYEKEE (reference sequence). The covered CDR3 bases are TGTGCCAGCAGAGGACACCCTAGCAATCAGCCC. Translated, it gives CASRGHPSNQP. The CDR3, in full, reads CASRGHPSNQPQHF.